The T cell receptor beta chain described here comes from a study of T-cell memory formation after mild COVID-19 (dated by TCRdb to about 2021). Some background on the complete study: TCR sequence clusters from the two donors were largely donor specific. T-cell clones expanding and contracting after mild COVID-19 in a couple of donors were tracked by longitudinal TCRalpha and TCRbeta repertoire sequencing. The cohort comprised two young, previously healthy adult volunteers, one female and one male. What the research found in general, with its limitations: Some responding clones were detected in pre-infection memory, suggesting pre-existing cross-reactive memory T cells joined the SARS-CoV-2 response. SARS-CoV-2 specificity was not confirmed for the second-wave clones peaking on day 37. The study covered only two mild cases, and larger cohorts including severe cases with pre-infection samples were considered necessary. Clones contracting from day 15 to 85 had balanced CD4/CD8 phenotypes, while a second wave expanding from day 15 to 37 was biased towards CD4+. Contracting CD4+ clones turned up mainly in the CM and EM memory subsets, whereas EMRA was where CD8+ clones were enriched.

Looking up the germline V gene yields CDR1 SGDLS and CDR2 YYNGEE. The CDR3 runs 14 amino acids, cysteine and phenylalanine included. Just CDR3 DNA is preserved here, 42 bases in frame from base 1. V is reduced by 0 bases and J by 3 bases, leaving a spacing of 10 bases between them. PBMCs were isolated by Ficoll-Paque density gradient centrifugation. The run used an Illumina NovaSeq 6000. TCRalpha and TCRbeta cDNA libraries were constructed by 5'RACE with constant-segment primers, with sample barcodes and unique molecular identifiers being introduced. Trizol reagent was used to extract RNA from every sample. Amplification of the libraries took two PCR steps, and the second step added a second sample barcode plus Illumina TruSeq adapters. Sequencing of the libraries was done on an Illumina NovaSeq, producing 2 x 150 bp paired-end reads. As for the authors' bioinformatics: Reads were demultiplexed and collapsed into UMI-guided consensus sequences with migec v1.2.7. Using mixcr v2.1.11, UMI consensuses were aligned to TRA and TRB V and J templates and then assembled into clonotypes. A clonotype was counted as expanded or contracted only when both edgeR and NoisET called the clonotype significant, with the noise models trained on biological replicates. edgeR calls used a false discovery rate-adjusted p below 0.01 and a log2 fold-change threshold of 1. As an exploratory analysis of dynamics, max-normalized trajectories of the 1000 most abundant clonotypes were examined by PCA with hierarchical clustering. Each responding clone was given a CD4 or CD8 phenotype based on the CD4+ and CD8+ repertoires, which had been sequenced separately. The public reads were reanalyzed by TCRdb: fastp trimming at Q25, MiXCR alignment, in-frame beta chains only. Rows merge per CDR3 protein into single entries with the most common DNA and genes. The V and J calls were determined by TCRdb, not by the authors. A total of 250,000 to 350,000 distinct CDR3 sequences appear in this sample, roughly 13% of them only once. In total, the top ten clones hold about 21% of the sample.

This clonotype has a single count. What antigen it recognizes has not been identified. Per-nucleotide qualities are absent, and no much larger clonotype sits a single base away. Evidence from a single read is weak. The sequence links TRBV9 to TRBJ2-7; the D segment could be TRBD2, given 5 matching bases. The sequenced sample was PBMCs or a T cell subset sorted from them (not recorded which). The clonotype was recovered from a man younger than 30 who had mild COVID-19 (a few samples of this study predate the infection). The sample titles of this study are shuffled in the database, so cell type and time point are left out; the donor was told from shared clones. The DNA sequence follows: TGTGCCAGCAGCGTAGCGAGGGAAGGCTACGAGCAGTACTTC. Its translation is CASSVAREGYEQYF. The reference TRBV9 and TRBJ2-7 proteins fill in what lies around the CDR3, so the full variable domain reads DSGVTQTPKHLITATGQRVTLRCSPRSGDLSVYWYQQSLDQGLQFLIQYYNGEERAKGNILERFSAQQFPDLHSELNLSSLELGDSALYFCASSVAREGYEQYFGPGTRLTVT.